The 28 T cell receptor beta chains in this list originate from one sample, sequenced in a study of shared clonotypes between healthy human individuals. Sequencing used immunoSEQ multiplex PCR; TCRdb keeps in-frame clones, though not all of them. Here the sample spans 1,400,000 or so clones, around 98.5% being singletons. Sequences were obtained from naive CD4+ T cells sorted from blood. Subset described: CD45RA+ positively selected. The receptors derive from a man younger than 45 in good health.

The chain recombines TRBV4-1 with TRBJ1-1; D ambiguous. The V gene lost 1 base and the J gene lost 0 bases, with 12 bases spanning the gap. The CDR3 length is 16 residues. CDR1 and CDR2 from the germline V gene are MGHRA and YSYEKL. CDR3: CASSQVDGPLNTEAFF. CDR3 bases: TGCGCCAGCAGCCAAGTAGACGGACCGTTGAACACTGAAGCTTTCTTT.

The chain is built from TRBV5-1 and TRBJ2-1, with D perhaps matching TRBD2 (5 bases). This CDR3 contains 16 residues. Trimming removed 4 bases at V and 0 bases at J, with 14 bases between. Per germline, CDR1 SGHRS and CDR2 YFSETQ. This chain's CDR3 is CASSRQGLSSYNEQFF. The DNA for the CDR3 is TGCGCCAGCAGCAGACAAGGACTGTCCTCCTACAATGAGCAGTTCTTC.

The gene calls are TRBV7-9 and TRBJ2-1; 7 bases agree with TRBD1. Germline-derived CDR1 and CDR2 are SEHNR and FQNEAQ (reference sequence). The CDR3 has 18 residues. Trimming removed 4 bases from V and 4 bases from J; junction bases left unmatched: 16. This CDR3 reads CASSSQHRQGNWYNEQFF. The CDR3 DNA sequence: TGTGCCAGCAGCTCCCAACACCGACAGGGAAATTGGTACAATGAGCAGTTCTTC.

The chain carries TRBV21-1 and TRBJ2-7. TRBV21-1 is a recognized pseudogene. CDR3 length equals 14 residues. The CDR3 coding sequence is TGTGCCAGCATCGGCGTATCATCACGGTCCGAGCAGTACTTC. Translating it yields CASIGVSSRSEQYF.

The CDR3 protein is CASSLVRGGQETQYF. CDR3 nucleotide sequence: TGTGCCAGCAGCTTAGTTAGGGGCGGGCAAGAGACCCAGTACTTC. The J gene is TRBJ2-5, the V gene TRBV7-7, with D possibly called TRBD1 or TRBD2 (5 bases each). The CDR3 is 15 residues long. From germline, CDR1 is SSHAT and CDR2 FNYEAQ (reference sequence). V lost 1 base to trimming and J lost 2 bases, with 11 bases between them. Complete variable domain (other parts from reference TRBV7-7 and TRBJ2-5): GAGVSQSPRYKVTKRGQDVTLRCDPISSHATLYWYQQALGQGPEFLTYFNYEAQPDKSGLPSDRFSAERPEGSISTLTIQRTEQRDSAMYRCASSLVRGGQETQYFGPGTRLLVL.

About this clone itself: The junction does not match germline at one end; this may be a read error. The CDR3 protein is CASSLEPPGTGANVLTF. The CDR3 nucleotides are TGTGCCAGCAGCCTAGAACCGCCGGGGACTGGGGCCAACGTCCTGACTTTC. The chain employs TRBV11-2 and TRBJ2-6; TRBD2 might be the D (5 bases). This CDR3 contains 17 residues. From germline, CDR1 is SGHAT and CDR2 FQNNGV.

CDR3 residues: CASSLGTTEQETQYF. The CDR3 DNA sequence: TGTGCCAGCAGCTTGGGGACCACAGAGCAAGAGACCCAGTACTTC. The chain employs TRBV5-5 and TRBJ2-5; D is unresolved. Germline V gene data show CDR1 as SGHKS and CDR2 as YYEKEE (reference sequence). Trimming removed 0 bases from V and 2 bases from J, with 11 bases in between. This CDR3 comprises 15 residues.

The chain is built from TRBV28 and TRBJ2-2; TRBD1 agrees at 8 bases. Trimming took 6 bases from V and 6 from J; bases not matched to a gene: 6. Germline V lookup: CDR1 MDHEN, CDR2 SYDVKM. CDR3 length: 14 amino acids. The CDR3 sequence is CASSTRGRPGELFF. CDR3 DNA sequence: TGTGCCAGCAGCACCAGGGGGCGGCCCGGGGAGCTGTTTTTT.

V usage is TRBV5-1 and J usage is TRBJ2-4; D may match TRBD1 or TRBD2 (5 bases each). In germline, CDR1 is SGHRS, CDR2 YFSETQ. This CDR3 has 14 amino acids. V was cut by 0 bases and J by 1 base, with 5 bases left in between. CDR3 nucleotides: TGCGCCAGCAGCTTGGGGGACGCCAAAAACATTCAGTACTTC. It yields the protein CASSLGDAKNIQYF.

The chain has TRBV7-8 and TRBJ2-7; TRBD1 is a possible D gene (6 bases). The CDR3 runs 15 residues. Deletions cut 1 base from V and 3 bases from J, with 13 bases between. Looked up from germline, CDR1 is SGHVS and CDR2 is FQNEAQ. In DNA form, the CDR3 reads TGTGCCAGCAGCTTAGAGCTTTCGGGACACTACGAGCAGTACTTC. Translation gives CASSLELSGHYEQYF.

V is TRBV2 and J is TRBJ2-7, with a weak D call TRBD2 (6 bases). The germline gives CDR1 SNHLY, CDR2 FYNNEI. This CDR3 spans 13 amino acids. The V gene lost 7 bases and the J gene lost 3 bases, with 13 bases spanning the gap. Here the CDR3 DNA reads TGTGCCAGCAAGGCCGGGGAGGTCTACGAGCAGTACTTC. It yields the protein CASKAGEVYEQYF.

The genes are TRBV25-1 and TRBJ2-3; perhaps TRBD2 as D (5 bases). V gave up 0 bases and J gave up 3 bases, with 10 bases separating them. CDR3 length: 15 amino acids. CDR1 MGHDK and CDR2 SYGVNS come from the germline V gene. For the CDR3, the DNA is TGTGCCAGCAGTGAATACGAGTGGGAGACAGATACGCAGTATTTT. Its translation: CASSEYEWETDTQYF.

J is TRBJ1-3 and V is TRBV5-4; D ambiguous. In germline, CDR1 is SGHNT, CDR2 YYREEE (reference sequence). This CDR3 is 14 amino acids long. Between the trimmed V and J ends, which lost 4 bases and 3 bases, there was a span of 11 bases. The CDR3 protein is CASSKTALGNTIYF. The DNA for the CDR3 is TGTGCCAGCAGCAAGACTGCTCTTGGAAACACCATATATTTT.

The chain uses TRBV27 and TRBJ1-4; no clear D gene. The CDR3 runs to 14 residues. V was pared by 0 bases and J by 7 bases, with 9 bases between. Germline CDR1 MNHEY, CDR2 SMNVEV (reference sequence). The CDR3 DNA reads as TGTGCCAGCAGTTTATCCACCTCCGGTGAAAAACTGTTTTTT. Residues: CASSLSTSGEKLFF.

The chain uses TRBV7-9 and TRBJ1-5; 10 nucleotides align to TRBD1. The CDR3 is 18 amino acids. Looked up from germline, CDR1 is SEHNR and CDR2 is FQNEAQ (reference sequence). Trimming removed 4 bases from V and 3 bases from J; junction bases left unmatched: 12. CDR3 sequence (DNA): TGTGCCAGCAGCTCAGGGGACAGGGGAAACGAACACAATCAGCCCCAGCATTTT. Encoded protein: CASSSGDRGNEHNQPQHF.

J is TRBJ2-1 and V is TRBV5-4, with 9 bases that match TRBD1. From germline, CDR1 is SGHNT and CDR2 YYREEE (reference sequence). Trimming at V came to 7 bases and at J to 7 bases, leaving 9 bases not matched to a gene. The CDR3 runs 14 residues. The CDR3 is CASRPGTGSNEQFF. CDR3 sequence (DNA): TGTGCCAGCCGACCCGGGACAGGGTCAAATGAGCAGTTCTTC.

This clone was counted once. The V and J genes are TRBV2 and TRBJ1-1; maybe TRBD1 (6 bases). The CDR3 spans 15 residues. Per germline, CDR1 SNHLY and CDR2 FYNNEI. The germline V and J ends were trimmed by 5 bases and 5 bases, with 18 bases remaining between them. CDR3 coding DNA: TGTGCCAGCAGTCCCCCGGGGGGGCAGAGGACTGAAGCTTTCTTT. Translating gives CASSPPGGQRTEAFF.

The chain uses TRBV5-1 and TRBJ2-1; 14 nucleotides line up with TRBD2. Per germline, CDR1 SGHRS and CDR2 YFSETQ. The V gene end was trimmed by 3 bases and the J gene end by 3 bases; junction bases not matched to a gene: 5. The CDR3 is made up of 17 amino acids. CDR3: CASSWGLAGDGYNEQFF. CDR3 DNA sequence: TGCGCCAGCAGCTGGGGACTAGCGGGAGACGGCTACAATGAGCAGTTCTTC. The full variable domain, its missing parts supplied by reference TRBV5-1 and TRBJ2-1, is KAGVTQTPRYLIKTRGQQVTLSCSPISGHRSVSWYQQTPGQGLQFLFEYFSETQRNKGNFPGRFSGRQFSNSRSEMNVSTLELGDSALYLCASSWGLAGDGYNEQFFGPGTRLTVL.

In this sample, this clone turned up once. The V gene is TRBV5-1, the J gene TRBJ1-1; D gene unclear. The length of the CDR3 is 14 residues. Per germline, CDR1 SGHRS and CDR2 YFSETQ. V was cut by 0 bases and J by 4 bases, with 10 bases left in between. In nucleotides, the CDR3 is TGCGCCAGCAGCTTGGCCGGACTGGGCACTGAAGCTTTCTTT. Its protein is CASSLAGLGTEAFF.

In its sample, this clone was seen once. Here the CDR3 DNA reads TGTGCCAGCAGTACGACCACTTGGCGACAGGACCCTACCGAGCAGTACTTC. Its protein is CASSTTTWRQDPTEQYF. This chain connects TRBV28 to TRBJ2-7; TRBD1 might be the D (6 bases). This CDR3 has 17 residues. Germline V gene data show CDR1 as MDHEN and CDR2 as SYDVKM. The V and J ends lost 5 bases and 6 bases respectively, with 26 bases between them.

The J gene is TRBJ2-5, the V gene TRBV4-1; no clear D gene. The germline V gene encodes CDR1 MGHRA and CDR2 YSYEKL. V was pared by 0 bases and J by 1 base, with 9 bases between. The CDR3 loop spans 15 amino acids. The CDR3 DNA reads TGCGCCAGCAGCCAAGACGAATACAGCCAAGAGACCCAGTACTTC. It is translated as CASSQDEYSQETQYF.

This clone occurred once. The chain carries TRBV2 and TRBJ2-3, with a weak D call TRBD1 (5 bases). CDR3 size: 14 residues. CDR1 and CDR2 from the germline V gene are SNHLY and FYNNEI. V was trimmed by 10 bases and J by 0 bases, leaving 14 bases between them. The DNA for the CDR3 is TGTGCCATAAAGGGGCATACTAGCACAGATACGCAGTATTTT. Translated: CAIKGHTSTDTQYF.

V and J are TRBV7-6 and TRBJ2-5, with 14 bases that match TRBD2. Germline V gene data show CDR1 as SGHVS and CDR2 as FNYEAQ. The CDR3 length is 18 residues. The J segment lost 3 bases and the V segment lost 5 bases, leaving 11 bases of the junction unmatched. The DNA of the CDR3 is TGTGCCAGCAGCCGCGCCCCGGGACTAGCGGGAGTAAAAGAGACCCAGTACTTC. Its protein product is CASSRAPGLAGVKETQYF.

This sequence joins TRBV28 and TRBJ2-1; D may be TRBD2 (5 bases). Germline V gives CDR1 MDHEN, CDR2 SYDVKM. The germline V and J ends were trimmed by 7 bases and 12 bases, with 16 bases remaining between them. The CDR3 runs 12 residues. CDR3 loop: CASIGGAARQFF. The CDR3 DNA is TGTGCCAGCATTGGAGGTGCCGCAAGGCAGTTCTTC.

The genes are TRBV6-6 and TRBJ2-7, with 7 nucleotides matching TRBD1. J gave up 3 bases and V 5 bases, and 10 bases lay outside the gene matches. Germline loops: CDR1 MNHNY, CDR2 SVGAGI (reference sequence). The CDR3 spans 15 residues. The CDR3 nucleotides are TGTGCCAGCAGTGCCTCTAGACAGGGCCTCTACGAGCAGTACTTC. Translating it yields CASSASRQGLYEQYF.

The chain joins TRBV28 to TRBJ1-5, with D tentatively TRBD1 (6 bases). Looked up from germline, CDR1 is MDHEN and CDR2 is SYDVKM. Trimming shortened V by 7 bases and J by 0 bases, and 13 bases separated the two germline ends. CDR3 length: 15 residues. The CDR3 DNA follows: TGTGCCAGCATGGAGACAGGCTTTAGCAATCAGCCCCAGCATTTT. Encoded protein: CASMETGFSNQPQHF.

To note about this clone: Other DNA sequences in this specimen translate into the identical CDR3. CDR3 loop: CASSYRGNEQFF. The CDR3 nucleotides are TGTGCCAGCAGTTACCGAGGCAATGAGCAGTTCTTC. V is TRBV6-5 and J is TRBJ2-1; D unresolved. Germline CDR1 reads MNHEY; CDR2 reads SVGAGI. Trimming took 2 bases from V and 6 from J, leaving 5 bases between them. The CDR3 has 12 amino acids.

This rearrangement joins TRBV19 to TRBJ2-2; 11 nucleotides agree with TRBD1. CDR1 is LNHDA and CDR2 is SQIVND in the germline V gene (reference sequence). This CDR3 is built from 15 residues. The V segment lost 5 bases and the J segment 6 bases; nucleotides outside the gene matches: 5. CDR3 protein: CASSPGQGVPGELFF. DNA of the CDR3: TGTGCCAGTAGTCCGGGACAGGGGGTCCCCGGGGAGCTGTTTTTT.